The 27 T cell receptor beta chains in this list originate from one sample, sequenced in a study of identical twins. TCRdb fed the 5' RACE reads into MiXCR, producing one record per CDR3 protein. The sample comprises 1.5 million to 2 million distinct CDR3 sequences, 25% to 35% of which are singletons, and under 0.35% rests with the top ten. Sequences were obtained from cord blood. The receptor source for this set is a newborn girl in good health.

This clonotype was counted between two and nine times. J is TRBJ1-2 and V is TRBV7-8; 11 bases match TRBD1. The CDR3 is 16 residues long. The germline CDR1 and CDR2 sequences are SGHVS and FQNEAQ. V dropped 3 bases and J dropped 4; count of bases not matched to a gene: 7. CDR3 region: CASSFGQGALSYGYTF. CDR3 nucleotide sequence: TGTGCCAGCAGCTTTGGACAGGGGGCGCTAAGCTATGGCTACACCTTC.

This chain connects TRBV24-1 to TRBJ1-5; D not resolved. Per the germline V gene, CDR1 is KGHDR and CDR2 is SFDVKD. V was trimmed by 4 bases and J by 6 bases, leaving 12 bases between them. This CDR3 is 14 amino acids long. For the CDR3, the DNA is TGTGCCACCAGTGACGGAACGAGCGGTCAGCCCCAGCATTTT. Amino acids: CATSDGTSGQPQHF.

This clonotype was counted between two and nine times. The chain couples TRBV4-1 to TRBJ1-2; 8 nucleotides agree with TRBD1. The CDR3 is made up of 16 amino acids. V gave up 0 bases and J gave up 2 bases; unmatched junction bases: 5. Per germline, CDR1 MGHRA and CDR2 YSYEKL. The CDR3 here is CASSQEWNRGNYGYTF. CDR3 sequence (DNA): TGCGCCAGCAGCCAAGAGTGGAACAGGGGGAACTATGGCTACACCTTC.

The V gene is TRBV20-1, the J gene TRBJ1-5, with D unresolved. The V end was cut by 0 bases, the J end by 7 bases, with 13 bases between. The CDR3 has 14 amino acids. CDR1 and CDR2 from the germline V gene are DFQATT and SNEGSKA (reference sequence). CDR3 region: CSARDHMGSQPQHF. The CDR3 bases are TGCAGTGCTAGAGATCATATGGGGTCCCAGCCCCAGCATTTT.

There are many counts of this clonotype. This chain joins TRBV7-2 and TRBJ2-1, with D tentatively TRBD2 (6 bases). The CDR3 is 14 amino acids. V gave up 1 base and J gave up 6 bases, with 10 bases separating them. Germline lookup yields CDR1 SGHTA and CDR2 FQGNSA. CDR3 bases: TGTGCCAGCAGCTTAGAACTAGCCCTCAATGAGCAGTTCTTC. Its protein is CASSLELALNEQFF.

Only a few counts were recorded for this clonotype. The V call is TRBV6-1, the J call TRBJ1-1; no clear D. Germline V lookup: CDR1 MNHNS, CDR2 SASEGT. V lost 0 bases, J lost 1 base, and 9 bases lay in between. This CDR3 is built from 15 residues. The CDR3 sequence is CASSEAPGKNTEAFF. DNA for the CDR3: TGTGCCAGCAGTGAAGCGCCAGGAAAGAACACTGAAGCTTTCTTT.

This sequence joins TRBV29-1 and TRBJ1-5, with D unresolved. The CDR3 loop spans 13 amino acids. V was clipped by 4 bases and J by 5 bases, with 12 bases between them. The germline gives CDR1 SQVTM, CDR2 ANQGSEA. The CDR3 is CSVVLGQHQPQHF. The CDR3 nucleotides are TGCAGCGTTGTGTTGGGCCAACATCAGCCCCAGCATTTT.

The chain carries TRBV19 and TRBJ2-1; TRBD2 agrees at 8 bases. Germline-derived CDR1 and CDR2 are LNHDA and SQIVND (reference sequence). The CDR3 is made up of 17 amino acids. V was clipped by 4 bases and J by 0 bases; unmatched bases: 8. The CDR3 loop is CASSKAGGKSSYNEQFF. DNA for the CDR3: TGTGCCAGTAGTAAGGCGGGGGGTAAAAGCTCCTACAATGAGCAGTTCTTC.

The chain employs TRBV18 and TRBJ2-7, with D possibly being TRBD2 (6 bases). Trimming stripped 5 bases from V and 6 bases from J, with 20 bases between. The length of the CDR3 is 15 residues. Germline CDR1 reads KGHSH; CDR2 reads LQKENI. CDR3 residues: CASSLPGTPRFEQYF. The CDR3 DNA reads TGTGCCAGCTCATTACCCGGGACTCCCCGCTTCGAGCAGTACTTC.

This clonotype was seen repeatedly, ten times or more. V is TRBV12-3 or TRBV12-4 and J is TRBJ2-1; no firm D call. This CDR3 contains 10 residues. Trimming cost V 8 bases and J 2 bases, with 1 base left between them. The CDR3 coding sequence is TGTGCCAGCGCCTACAATGAGCAGTTCTTC. Its translation is CASAYNEQFF.

The chain carries TRBV29-1 and TRBJ2-3; 7 positions agree with TRBD1. Germline V gives CDR1 SQVTM, CDR2 ANQGSEA. CDR3 length: 15 residues. V gave up 7 bases and J gave up 4 bases; unmatched junction bases: 14. For the CDR3, the DNA is TGCAGCGCACAGGGGCCTAGAGTAGTGCCAGATACGCAGTATTTT. It encodes CSAQGPRVVPDTQYF.

The J gene is TRBJ2-7, the V gene TRBV4-2, with a tentative D call TRBD1 (5 bases). CDR3 size: 15 residues. The germline CDR1 and CDR2 sequences are LGHNA and YNFKEQ. V lost 1 base and J lost 2, with 12 bases in between. The CDR3 reads CASSQVSTGTYEQYF. DNA of the CDR3: TGTGCCAGCAGCCAAGTATCAACAGGAACCTACGAGCAGTACTTC.

With respect to this clonotype: This may come from a read error, since a much larger clone is one base off. V gene TRBV29-1 combines with J gene TRBJ2-1; D is ambiguous. The CDR3 is 12 amino acids. Per germline, CDR1 SQVTM and CDR2 ANQGSEA. The ends were cut back, 0 bases at V and 10 bases at J, with 10 bases in the middle. Written as DNA, the CDR3 is TGCAGCGTTGAAGAGGGTCCCTACGAGCAGTTCTTC. Residues: CSVEEGPYEQFF.

The chain employs TRBV7-8 and TRBJ2-7, with 7 nucleotides matching TRBD1. This CDR3 region has 15 residues. Germline trimming cut 0 bases from V and 4 bases from J; bases unmatched to any gene: 6. CDR1 SGHVS and CDR2 FQNEAQ come from the germline V gene. CDR3 DNA: TGTGCCAGCAGCTTAGCTACTGGACAGGCGTACGAGCAGTACTTC. Translation: CASSLATGQAYEQYF.

CDR3 bases: TGCAGTGGAATAAAGTCTAGCTCTGGAAACACCATATATTTT. This gives the protein CSGIKSSSGNTIYF. This chain joins TRBV20-1 and TRBJ1-3; D gene uncertain. The CDR3 runs 14 residues. Deletions cut 7 bases from V and 0 bases from J, with 13 bases between. The V gene's germline CDR1 is DFQATT and CDR2 SNEGSKA (reference sequence).

Details on this clonotype: The junction differs from germline at one of its ends, possibly a read error. The chain couples TRBV12-3 or TRBV12-4 to TRBJ1-2; a possible D gene is TRBD1 (6 bases). The CDR3 sequence is 15 residues long. The DNA of the CDR3 is TGTGCCTGCAGTTACGACAGGCCCCTGAACTATGGCTACACCTTC. Its protein is CACSYDRPLNYGYTF.

The V call is TRBV27, the J call TRBJ1-6, with no clear D. The V end was cut by 7 bases, the J end by 1 base, with 11 bases between. The CDR3 has 15 amino acids. Germline V CDR1 and CDR2: MNHEY, SMNVEV (reference sequence). This chain's CDR3 is CASTNLGSYNSPLHF. The CDR3 DNA follows: TGTGCCAGCACCAATCTAGGATCCTATAATTCACCCCTCCACTTT.

The chain has TRBV6-1 and TRBJ1-2; D is perhaps TRBD1 (5 bases). The CDR3 is 17 residues long. CDR1 and CDR2 from the germline V gene are MNHNS and SASEGT. V shed 6 bases and J shed 2 bases, with 22 bases lying between them. CDR3: CASRFIHGWGRNYGYTF. CDR3 sequence (DNA): TGTGCCAGCAGATTTATACACGGTTGGGGCCGGAACTATGGCTACACCTTC.

This chain joins TRBV28 and TRBJ2-1; D may be TRBD1 (5 bases). The CDR3 length is 16 residues. V was shortened by 6 bases and J by 8 bases, with 23 bases between the two germline ends. The germline gives CDR1 MDHEN, CDR2 SYDVKM. The CDR3: CASRGESSLVGDEQFF. The CDR3, as DNA: TGTGCCAGCAGAGGGGAATCGAGTCTAGTAGGGGATGAGCAGTTCTTC.

V usage is TRBV7-8 and J usage is TRBJ2-5; 12 bases fit TRBD2. The CDR3 spans 15 residues. Germline V gene sequence: CDR1 SGHVS, CDR2 FQNEAQ. Trimming took 6 bases from V and 3 from J; bases not matched to a gene: 5. This CDR3 is CASRLGLAGKETQYF. Written as DNA, the CDR3 is TGTGCCAGCAGATTGGGACTAGCGGGCAAAGAGACCCAGTACTTC.

This clonotype turned up a few times. The V and J genes are TRBV6-1 and TRBJ1-2, with D hard to call. Per germline, CDR1 MNHNS and CDR2 SASEGT. Trimming cost V 2 bases and J 8 bases, with 9 bases left between them. CDR3 length: 12 residues. CDR3 sequence (DNA): TGTGCCAGCAGTGAACGTCTTGGGGGCTACACCTTC. Its translation: CASSERLGGYTF.

This clonotype was found a few times. The chain uses TRBV7-8 and TRBJ2-1; 14 bases map to TRBD2. Germline V gives CDR1 SGHVS, CDR2 FQNEAQ. This CDR3 has 20 residues. V was clipped by 7 bases and J by 0 bases; unmatched bases: 14. The chain's CDR3 is CASTPTPGTSGGHSYNEQFF. The CDR3 DNA is TGTGCCAGCACTCCAACCCCCGGGACTAGCGGGGGTCACTCCTACAATGAGCAGTTCTTC. Full variable domain (outside the CDR3, taken from reference TRBV7-8 and TRBJ2-1): GAGVSQSPRYKVAKRGQDVALRCDPISGHVSLFWYQQALGQGPEFLTYFQNEAQLDKSGLPSDRFFAERPEGSVSTLKIQRTQQEDSAVYLCASTPTPGTSGGHSYNEQFFGPGTRLTVL.

This rearrangement joins TRBV28 to TRBJ2-7; D is undetermined. This CDR3 has 13 amino acids. V shed 5 bases and J shed 12 bases, with 20 bases lying between them. Germline values: CDR1 MDHEN, CDR2 SYDVKM. The CDR3 DNA sequence: TGTGCCAGCAGTGCCCTGTCGGCCAAGGAAAGGTACTTC. Amino acid sequence: CASSALSAKERYF.

This clonotype was observed a handful of times. The chain carries TRBV18 and TRBJ2-7; 8 nucleotides match TRBD2. This CDR3 is built from 18 residues. V dropped 1 base and J dropped 4; count of bases not matched to a gene: 15. Germline CDR1 is KGHSH and CDR2 is LQKENI. In DNA form, the CDR3 reads TGTGCCAGCTCACCACTCATGGCCACGGGACTAGTTCAGTACGAGCAGTACTTC. Amino acids: CASSPLMATGLVQYEQYF.

This clonotype was observed a handful of times. The chain couples TRBV7-6 to TRBJ1-1; possibly TRBD1 for D (6 bases). Trimming stripped 3 bases from V and 4 bases from J, with 21 bases between. The length of the CDR3 is 17 residues. From germline, CDR1 is SGHVS and CDR2 FNYEAQ. The CDR3 spells CASSFNLRTEDGTEAFF. DNA for the CDR3: TGTGCCAGCAGCTTTAATTTGCGGACAGAGGATGGCACTGAAGCTTTCTTT.

In this sample, this clonotype turned up a few times. The chain joins TRBV9 to TRBJ2-3; TRBD1 is a possible D gene (5 bases). V was clipped by 4 bases and J by 2 bases, with 14 bases between them. CDR1 is SGDLS, CDR2 YYNGEE, per germline. This CDR3 spans 15 amino acids. The CDR3 coding sequence is TGTGCCAGCAGCCCCTTCGACAGACCCACAGATACGCAGTATTTT. Its translation: CASSPFDRPTDTQYF.

At least ten counts were recorded for this clonotype. The V call is TRBV6-6, the J call TRBJ2-5, with D unresolved. Trimming cost V 4 bases and J 5 bases, with 14 bases left between them. Germline V gives CDR1 MNHNY, CDR2 SVGAGI (reference sequence). The CDR3 totals 14 residues. Written as DNA, the CDR3 is TGTGCCAGCAGTTCTACCAGCATGCTGGAGACCCAGTACTTC. It encodes CASSSTSMLETQYF.